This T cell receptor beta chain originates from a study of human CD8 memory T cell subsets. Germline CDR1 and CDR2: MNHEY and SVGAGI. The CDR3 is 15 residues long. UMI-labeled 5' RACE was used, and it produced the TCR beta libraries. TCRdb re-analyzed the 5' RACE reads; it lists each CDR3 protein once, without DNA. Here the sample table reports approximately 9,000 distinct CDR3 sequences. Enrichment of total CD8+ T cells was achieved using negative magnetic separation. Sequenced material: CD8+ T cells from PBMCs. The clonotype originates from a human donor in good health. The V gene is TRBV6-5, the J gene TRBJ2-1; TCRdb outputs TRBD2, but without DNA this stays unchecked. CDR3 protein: CASSPVVAGGNEQFF.